These 23 T cell receptor beta chains share one sample of origin, sequenced in a study of vaccination effects on CD4 cells after COVID-19. No antigen has been assigned to these receptors. Investigators separated out CD4+ T cells once approximately 10 days of culture had passed. Assay used: immunoSEQ multiplex PCR; TCRdb lists only in-frame clones, some missing. The table includes fewer than 75,000 clones, roughly three quarters detected once. The sequencing used CD4+ T cells from PBMCs cultured without peptide, collected before COVID-19 vaccination. The receptors derive from a human donor who received a COVID-19 vaccine.

In its sample, this clone was seen a few times. The chain joins TRBV2 to TRBJ2-7; the D gene is possibly TRBD1 (5 bases). The CDR3 spans 10 residues. Germline CDR1 is SNHLY and CDR2 is FYNNEI. V was pared by 6 bases and J by 6 bases, with 6 bases between. Here the CDR3 DNA reads TGTGCCAGCAGGGGGCTCGAGCAGTACGTC. Translating it yields CASRGLEQYV.

This clone has only a few counts. The V call is TRBV6-5, the J call TRBJ1-5, with no clear D. In germline, CDR1 is MNHEY, CDR2 SVGAGI. V lost 0 bases to trimming and J lost 4 bases, with 7 bases between them. CDR3 length: 14 residues. CDR3 residues: CASSYSGRNQPQHF. In DNA, the CDR3 is TGTGCCAGCAGTTACTCAGGCAGAAATCAGCCCCAGCATTTT.

The CDR3 nucleotides are TGCGCCAGCAGTGGTACGACAGGAGATACGCAGTATTTT. Residues: CASSGTTGDTQYF. The J gene is TRBJ2-3, the V gene TRBV10-2; possibly TRBD1 for D (6 bases). The length of the CDR3 is 13 residues. Germline V gene sequence: CDR1 WSHSY, CDR2 SAAADI. V gave up 4 bases and J gave up 5 bases, with 10 bases separating them.

This chain uses TRBV6-2 or TRBV6-3 with TRBJ2-7; 10 positions agree with TRBD1. J was trimmed by 6 bases and V by 5 bases; bases with no gene match: 13. CDR1 and CDR2 (germline): MNHEY, SVGEGT. The CDR3 extends over 16 amino acids. For the CDR3, the DNA is TGTGCCAGCAGTAAACTCACCGGGACAGGGGTTAGCGAGCAGTACGTC. Its protein product is CASSKLTGTGVSEQYV.

This chain joins TRBV2 and TRBJ1-2; D remains ambiguous. Germline loops: CDR1 SNHLY, CDR2 FYNNEI. The CDR3 length is 13 residues. Trimming stripped 2 bases from V and 8 bases from J, with 12 bases between. CDR3 in DNA: TGTGCCAGCAGTGAACTGCGTTTGGGGGGCTACACCTTC. It translates to CASSELRLGGYTF.

This clone has just one count. The chain is built from TRBV29-1 and TRBJ1-2; TRBD1 matches 7 bases. Germline V gene sequence: CDR1 SQVTM, CDR2 ANQGSEA. The length of the CDR3 is 12 residues. Germline trimming cut 5 bases from V and 7 bases from J; bases unmatched to any gene: 7. The CDR3 protein is CSVTGVPAGYTF. Written as DNA, the CDR3 is TGCAGCGTTACAGGGGTACCCGCTGGCTACACCTTC.

The rearrangement joins TRBV2 to TRBJ1-2; unclear D gene. Germline V gene sequence: CDR1 SNHLY, CDR2 FYNNEI. CDR3 size: 16 residues. V gave up 7 bases and J gave up 1 base, with 19 bases separating them. Here the CDR3 DNA reads TGTGCCAGCACAAGGGAAGGGAGACGCAATAACTATGGCTACACCTTC. It yields the protein CASTREGRRNNYGYTF.

The V gene is TRBV3-1 (or the pseudogene TRBV3-2), the J gene TRBJ2-4, with a tentative D call TRBD2 (6 bases). The V gene's germline CDR1 is LGHDT and CDR2 YNNKEL (reference sequence). The V gene lost 3 bases and the J gene lost 7 bases, with 13 bases spanning the gap. This CDR3 spans 14 amino acids. The CDR3: CASSHAAGKNIQYF. CDR3 nucleotide sequence: TGTGCCAGCAGCCACGCCGCGGGAAAGAACATTCAGTACTTC.

This sequence joins TRBV6-2 or TRBV6-3 and TRBJ2-7; 9 nucleotides match TRBD1. CDR1 and CDR2 (germline): MNHEY, SVGEGT. Trimming cost V 5 bases and J 7 bases; bases outside gene matches: 9. This CDR3 has 14 residues. The CDR3 bases are TGTGCCAGCAGTAAGGGACAGGGAAGGCGGGAGCAGTACGTC. It yields the protein CASSKGQGRREQYV.

The chain employs TRBV7-9 and TRBJ2-7, with 7 bases identical to TRBD1. This CDR3 spans 13 amino acids. Per the germline V gene, CDR1 is SEHNR and CDR2 is FQNEAQ (reference sequence). Trimming cost V 1 base and J 7 bases; bases outside gene matches: 4. This CDR3 is CASSLVDRLEQYV. As DNA, the CDR3 is TGTGCCAGCAGCTTAGTGGACAGGTTAGAGCAGTACGTC.

This chain uses TRBV28 with TRBJ2-1; 8 bases are shared with TRBD2. Trimming cost V 5 bases and J 3 bases; bases outside gene matches: 12. This CDR3 spans 17 amino acids. The germline V gene has CDR1 MDHEN and CDR2 SYDVKM. CDR3 in amino acids: CASSPTTKRGIYNEQFF. The CDR3 DNA reads TGTGCCAGCAGTCCAACGACTAAGCGGGGGATCTACAATGAGCAGTTCTTC.

The gene calls are TRBV2 and TRBJ1-5, with 7 bases fitting TRBD1. Losses at the gene ends were 11 bases for V and 2 bases for J; bases not matched to a gene: 6. Per germline, CDR1 SNHLY and CDR2 FYNNEI. This CDR3 is built from 13 residues. The CDR3 spells CAGGQRGNQPQHF. DNA of the CDR3: TGTGCCGGGGGACAGAGGGGCAATCAGCCCCAGCATTTT. Full variable domain (missing parts from reference TRBV2 and TRBJ1-5): EPEVTQTPSHQVTQMGQEVILRCVPISNHLYFYWYRQILGQKVEFLVSFYNNEISEKSEIFDDQFSVERPDGSNFTLKIRSTKLEDSAMYFCAGGQRGNQPQHFGDGTRLSIL.

V and J are TRBV9 and TRBJ1-5; D is unresolved. V dropped 0 bases and J dropped 0 bases, with 4 bases sitting between them. The germline CDR1 and CDR2 sequences are SGDLS and YYNGEE. The CDR3 covers 14 residues. DNA of the CDR3: TGTGCCAGCAGCGTAGGAGTTAGCAATCAGCCCCAGCATTTT. This encodes CASSVGVSNQPQHF.

This clone was detected only once. The chain joins TRBV24-1 to TRBJ2-2; 9 bases line up with TRBD1. The CDR3 runs 16 residues. In germline, CDR1 is KGHDR, CDR2 SFDVKD. V gave up 2 bases and J gave up 5 bases; unmatched junction bases: 5. The CDR3 DNA reads as TGTGCCACCAGTGATTGGGGACAGGGAAAAACCGGGGAGCTGTTTTTT. Its translation: CATSDWGQGKTGELFF.

This clone was detected a few times. V and J are TRBV7-9 and TRBJ2-1; D is possibly TRBD1 (6 bases). V was cut by 3 bases and J by 8 bases, with 8 bases left in between. This CDR3 has 12 amino acids. CDR1 SEHNR and CDR2 FQNEAQ come from the germline V gene (reference sequence). CDR3 DNA sequence: TGTGCCAGCAGCTTTGGGGGCTATGAGCAGTTCTTC. Translated, it gives CASSFGGYEQFF.

The gene calls are TRBV27 and TRBJ1-1; the D is unclear. The CDR3 is made up of 14 amino acids. Between the trimmed V and J ends, which lost 3 bases and 5 bases, there was a span of 13 bases. In germline, CDR1 is MNHEY, CDR2 SMNVEV (reference sequence). The CDR3 protein is CASSLKGRGTEAFF. CDR3 in DNA: TGTGCCAGCAGTTTGAAGGGCCGTGGGACTGAAGCTTTCTTT.

V gene TRBV13 combines with J gene TRBJ2-1; D remains ambiguous. V lost 2 bases to trimming and J lost 10 bases, with 12 bases between them. Germline V lookup: CDR1 PRHDT, CDR2 FYEKMQ (reference sequence). The CDR3 loop spans 13 amino acids. CDR3 protein: CASSLLNGLEQFF. CDR3 sequence (DNA): TGTGCCAGCAGCTTACTCAATGGGTTAGAGCAGTTCTTC. The full variable domain, rest sourced from reference TRBV13 and TRBJ2-1, is AAGVIQSPRHLIKEKRETATLKCYPIPRHDTVYWYQQGPGQDPQFLISFYEKMQSDKGSIPDRFSAQQFSDYHSELNMSSLELGDSALYFCASSLLNGLEQFFGPGTRLTVL.

The V gene is TRBV30, the J gene TRBJ1-2, with TRBD1 matching 9 bases. There are 14 residues in the CDR3. With 0 bases clipped from V and 3 bases from J, the junction kept 2 bases outside the gene matches. The V gene's germline CDR1 is GTSNPN and CDR2 SVGIG (reference sequence). The CDR3 is CAWSVQGAYYGYTF. CDR3 bases: TGTGCCTGGAGTGTACAGGGGGCTTACTATGGCTACACCTTC.

This chain joins TRBV11-2 and TRBJ1-1; 7 nucleotides match TRBD1. The CDR3 has 16 amino acids. Unmatched junction bases numbered 9, after V lost 5 bases and J lost 0 bases. Germline-derived CDR1 and CDR2 are SGHAT and FQNNGV. This CDR3 reads CASSLRVGGLNTEAFF. The CDR3 nucleotides are TGTGCCAGCAGCCTCAGGGTAGGGGGCTTGAACACTGAAGCTTTCTTT.

This chain's CDR3 is CASKIDPLGYTF. CDR3 sequence (DNA): TGTGCCAGCAAAATTGACCCTCTAGGCTACACCTTC. V and J are TRBV12-3 or TRBV12-4 and TRBJ1-2; D gene uncertain. This CDR3 region has 12 residues. Trimming left V 7 bases short and J 8 bases short, with 14 bases between.

The J gene is TRBJ1-3, the V gene TRBV30; D gene unclear. Trimming took 3 bases from V and 1 from J, leaving 7 bases between them. This CDR3 has 13 residues. CDR1 and CDR2 (germline): GTSNPN, SVGIG (reference sequence). CDR3 loop: CAWRFGSGNTIYF. The CDR3 DNA follows: TGTGCCTGGAGGTTTGGATCTGGAAACACCATATATTTT.

The table lists this clone with a count of one. This chain uses TRBV6-1 with TRBJ1-4; no clear D. The CDR3 has 20 amino acids. CDR1 and CDR2 from the germline V gene are MNHNS and SASEGT. V dropped 3 bases and J dropped 0 bases, with 23 bases sitting between them. The CDR3 loop is CASSEHSPWYLGTTNEKLFF. CDR3 DNA: TGTGCCAGCAGTGAGCATTCTCCCTGGTATCTAGGGACAACTAATGAAAAACTGTTTTTT.

The chain links TRBV3-1 (or the pseudogene TRBV3-2) to TRBJ1-1, with D perhaps matching TRBD1 (6 bases). The germline V gene encodes CDR1 LGHDT and CDR2 YNNKEL (reference sequence). The CDR3 extends over 15 amino acids. Trimming removed 6 bases from V and 2 bases from J, with 16 bases in between. The CDR3, as DNA: TGTGCCAGCAGGATGGGGGCGCAGAGAAACACTGAAGCTTTCTTT. It specifies CASRMGAQRNTEAFF.